This T cell receptor (beta chain) was retrieved from a study of control samples from healthy donors and cancer patients. Germline values: CDR1 LGHDT, CDR2 YNNKEL (reference sequence). CDR3 size: 15 residues. The ends were cut back, 2 bases at V and 12 bases at J, with 20 bases in the middle. Method: immunoSEQ multiplex PCR; TCRdb's copy keeps in-frame clones and lacks some. Here the sample spans 120,000 or so clones, about 95% being singletons. The chain couples TRBV3-1 (or the pseudogene TRBV3-2) to TRBJ2-1; D call uncertain. This receptor was taken from a young man in good health. Sequencing was performed on blood. The CDR3 coding sequence is TGTGCCAGCAGCCAACGGCCCTCGACTGAAATCGCGCAGTTCTTC. Its translation: CASSQRPSTEIAQFF.